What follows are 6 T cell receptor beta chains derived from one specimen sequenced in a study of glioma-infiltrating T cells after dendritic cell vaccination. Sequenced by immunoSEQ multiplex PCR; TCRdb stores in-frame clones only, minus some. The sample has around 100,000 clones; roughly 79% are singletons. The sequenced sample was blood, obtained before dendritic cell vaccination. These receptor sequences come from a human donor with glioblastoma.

CDR3 nucleotides: TGCGCCAGCAGCCAAGAAGACAGGACGACAGAGTATTTT. Residues: CASSQEDRTTEYF. The chain is built from TRBV4-3 and TRBJ2-3; D possibly corresponds to TRBD1 (6 bases). CDR1 and CDR2 from the germline V gene are LGHNA and YSLEER. Trimming pared 0 bases from V and 13 bases from J, leaving 14 bases between. This CDR3 is 13 amino acids long.

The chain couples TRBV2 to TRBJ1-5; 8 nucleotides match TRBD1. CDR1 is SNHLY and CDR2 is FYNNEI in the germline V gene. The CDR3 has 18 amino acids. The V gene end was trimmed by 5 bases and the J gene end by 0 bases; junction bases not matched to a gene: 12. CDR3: CASSSVQGGKLSNQPQHF. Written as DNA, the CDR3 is TGTGCCAGCAGTTCCGTACAGGGGGGGAAACTTAGCAATCAGCCCCAGCATTTT.

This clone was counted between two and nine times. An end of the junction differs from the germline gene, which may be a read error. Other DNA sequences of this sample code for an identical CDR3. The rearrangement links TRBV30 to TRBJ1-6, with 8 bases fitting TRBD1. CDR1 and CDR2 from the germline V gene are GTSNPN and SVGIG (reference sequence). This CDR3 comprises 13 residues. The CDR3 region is CAWNRGYNSPLHF. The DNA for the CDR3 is TGTGCCTGGAACAGGGGGTATAATTCGCCCCTCCACTTT.

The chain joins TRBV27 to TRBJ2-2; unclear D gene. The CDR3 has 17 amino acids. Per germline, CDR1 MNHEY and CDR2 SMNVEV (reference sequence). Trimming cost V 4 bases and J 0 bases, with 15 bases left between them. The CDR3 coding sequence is TGTGCCAGCAGTTCCGTGGGCCTTTCCCCGAACACCGGGGAGCTGTTTTTT. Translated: CASSSVGLSPNTGELFF.

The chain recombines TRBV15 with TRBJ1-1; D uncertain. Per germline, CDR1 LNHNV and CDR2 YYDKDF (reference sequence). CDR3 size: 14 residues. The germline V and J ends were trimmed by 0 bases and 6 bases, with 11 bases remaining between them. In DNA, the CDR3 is TGTGCCACCAGCAGAGATATGGAGGGCGCTGAAGCTTTCTTT. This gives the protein CATSRDMEGAEAFF.

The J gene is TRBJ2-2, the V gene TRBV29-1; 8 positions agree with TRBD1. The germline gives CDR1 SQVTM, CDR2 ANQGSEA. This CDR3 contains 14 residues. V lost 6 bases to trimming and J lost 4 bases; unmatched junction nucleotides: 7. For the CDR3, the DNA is TGCAGCGTCGGGGGCAGGGGGCCCACCGGGGAGCTGTTTTTT. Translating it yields CSVGGRGPTGELFF.